This T cell receptor (beta chain) was profiled in a study of identical twins. Study-level points and caveats: Sequences that were out-of-frame, alpha and twin-shared displayed an excess of low generation probability. The models gave estimates that fell short of the out-of-frame TCR alpha sharing seen in monozygotic twins.

J was trimmed by 8 bases and V by 3 bases; bases with no gene match: 5. CDR3 length: 13 residues. Germline assignment: CDR1 SGHRS and CDR2 YFSETQ. This clonotype was seen ten or more times. The antigen is not known. Unique molecular identifiers were in the cDNA, with template-switch universal primer binding. TCRdb processed the 5' RACE reads anew with MiXCR; each CDR3 protein has one entry. The repertoire includes 500,000 to 650,000 distinct CDR3 sequences, under 8.5% of them detected once, and about 1.5% sits in the top ten. These data were also reused for a study on yellow fever vaccine responses in identical twins.

The chain joins TRBV5-1 to TRBJ1-2; 9 bases map to TRBD1. The material sequenced was PBMCs. The TCR was taken from a woman between 18 and 29 years old in good health. This chain's CDR3 is CASSSQGATGYTF. The CDR3 DNA follows: TGCGCCAGCAGCTCACAGGGGGCGACGGGCTACACCTTC.